This TCR beta chain was identified in a study of blood T cell repertoires in COVID-19. About the study: Samples came from the United States, Italy and Spain, spanning acute and convalescent COVID-19. From T cells, B-cell-depleted T cells, or PBMCs came the material, which was cDNA or gDNA.

The CDR3 has 13 residues. Germline-derived CDR1 and CDR2 are SNHLY and FYNNEI. V lost 7 bases and J lost 2, with 11 bases in between. Some clones are missing from TCRdb's copy, which holds only in-frame ones; the method was immunoSEQ multiplex PCR. The sample consists of under 350,000 clones, around 85% of them appearing once. The sequence was obtained from a human donor in a cohort sampled during active COVID-19. The sequencing input was peripheral blood. The J gene is TRBJ1-1, the V gene TRBV2, with D possibly being TRBD1 (6 bases). CDR3 coding DNA: TGTGCCAGCAATCTACAGGGAAACACTGAAGCTTTCTTT. Encoded protein: CASNLQGNTEAFF.